These 31 T cell receptor beta chains share one sample of origin, sequenced in a study of neurological immune-mediated disorders. Each CDR3 protein gets one entry after TCRdb re-called the 5' RACE reads with MiXCR. The table has about 84,000 distinct CDR3 sequences, 4.3% seen once. As to time point: longitudinal time-point 3. Input material: PBMCs. These receptors originate from a woman aged 60 to 75 with multiple sclerosis.

This clonotype has at least ten counts. The genes are TRBV12-3 or TRBV12-4 and TRBJ1-1, with D possibly matching TRBD1 (5 bases). V dropped 5 bases and J dropped 7 bases, with 8 bases sitting between them. The CDR3 spans 11 residues. This chain's CDR3 is CASSTGFEAFF. In DNA, the CDR3 is TGTGCCAGCAGTACAGGATTTGAAGCTTTCTTT.

The table lists this clonotype with many counts. The chain employs TRBV27 and TRBJ1-2, with TRBD1 identical over 7 bases. The CDR3 contains 13 residues. V gave up 5 bases and J gave up 8 bases; unmatched junction bases: 8. Germline V CDR1 and CDR2: MNHEY, SMNVEV (reference sequence). CDR3 DNA sequence: TGTGCCAGCAGTCCAAATGACAGGGACGGCTACACCTTC. Its translation: CASSPNDRDGYTF.

This clonotype was seen repeatedly, ten times or more. The CDR3, as DNA: TGCGCCAGCAGCTTGGTTTCAGGGCCCTCCTACAATGAGCAGTTCTTC. This sequence encodes CASSLVSGPSYNEQFF. This chain joins TRBV5-1 and TRBJ2-1, with D maybe TRBD1 (5 bases). This CDR3 is built from 16 residues. V was clipped by 0 bases and J by 0 bases, with 10 bases between them. Germline CDR1 SGHRS, CDR2 YFSETQ. Variable domain in full (rest from reference TRBV5-1 and TRBJ2-1): KAGVTQTPRYLIKTRGQQVTLSCSPISGHRSVSWYQQTPGQGLQFLFEYFSETQRNKGNFPGRFSGRQFSNSRSEMNVSTLELGDSALYLCASSLVSGPSYNEQFFGPGTRLTVL.

This clonotype has ten or more counts. No conserved phenylalanine or tryptophan is present at the end of the CDR3, so a read error is the likely explanation. The DNA for the CDR3 is TGTGCCAGCAGTCGACAGGGATTGGGCACAGATACGCAGTATTTG. This translates into CASSRQGLGTDTQYL. V usage is TRBV12-3 or TRBV12-4 and J usage is TRBJ2-3, with 7 bases matching TRBD1. The CDR3 sequence is 15 residues long. Trimming cost V 5 bases and J 1 base; bases outside gene matches: 6.

This clonotype showed up many times. The chain employs TRBV20-1 and TRBJ1-1; D gene ambiguous. The V end lost 3 bases, the J end lost 0 bases, and 17 bases lay between the germline ends. This CDR3 has 16 residues. Looked up from germline, CDR1 is DFQATT and CDR2 is SNEGSKA (reference sequence). The CDR3, as DNA: TGCAGTGCTAGGGGTGGCTTGAGCTCGGTGAACACTGAAGCTTTCTTT. This sequence encodes CSARGGLSSVNTEAFF.

This clonotype was recorded many times. The chain employs TRBV10-3 and TRBJ2-1, with TRBD1 as a possible D gene (6 bases). Germline V lookup: CDR1 ENHRY, CDR2 SYGVKD. Trimming pared 5 bases from V and 10 bases from J, leaving 12 bases between. The CDR3 sequence is 12 residues long. The chain's CDR3 is CAISQGTLEQFF. CDR3 nucleotides: TGTGCCATCAGTCAGGGGACCCTCGAGCAGTTCTTC.

This clonotype has ten or more counts. This chain joins TRBV3-1 and TRBJ1-6, with D possibly matching TRBD1 (6 bases). The ends were cut back, 10 bases at V and 10 bases at J, with 14 bases in the middle. Germline V gene lookup returns CDR1 LGHDT and CDR2 YNNKEL (reference sequence). The CDR3 covers 12 residues. The CDR3 spells CATGQGPSPLHF. The CDR3 nucleotides read TGTGCCACCGGGCAGGGGCCATCACCCCTCCACTTT.

In this sample, this clonotype turned up a few times. The chain carries TRBV11-3 and TRBJ2-1; D remains unclear. The CDR3 runs to 15 residues. Germline CDR1 and CDR2: SGHNT and YENEEA. The V end was cut by 4 bases, the J end by 8 bases, with 18 bases between. The CDR3 DNA sequence: TGTGCCAGCAGCTGGCAGCCTTTACCTACAGATGAGCAGTTCTTC. This translates into CASSWQPLPTDEQFF.

This clonotype appeared many times. The chain is built from TRBV5-1 and TRBJ1-4; maybe TRBD1 (5 bases). V was pared by 1 base and J by 4 bases, with 17 bases between. The V gene's germline CDR1 is SGHRS and CDR2 YFSETQ. This CDR3 contains 17 residues. The chain's CDR3 is CASSLRGRERLNEKLFF. CDR3 coding DNA: TGCGCCAGCAGCTTGAGGGGAAGAGAGAGACTTAATGAAAAACTGTTTTTT.

This clonotype was seen repeatedly, ten times or more. The gene calls are TRBV12-3 or TRBV12-4 and TRBJ2-3; D is undetermined. The CDR3 covers 13 residues. V shed 6 bases and J shed 0 bases, with 7 bases lying between them. The CDR3 nucleotides read TGTGCCAGCAGACCTAACAGCACAGATACGCAGTATTTT. Encoded protein: CASRPNSTDTQYF.

This clonotype was counted at least ten times. The CDR3 DNA reads as TGTGCCTGGAGGAGAAGCGGGAAGTATCAAGGGTACTTC. It codes for CAWRRSGKYQGYF. This chain uses TRBV30 with TRBJ2-7, with 7 bases matching TRBD2. Germline values: CDR1 GTSNPN, CDR2 SVGIG (reference sequence). This CDR3 contains 13 residues. The V segment lost 3 bases and the J segment 12 bases; nucleotides outside the gene matches: 14.

This clonotype was recorded at least ten times. The V and J genes are TRBV5-1 and TRBJ2-7; D is unresolved. There are 15 residues in the CDR3. Per the germline V gene, CDR1 is SGHRS and CDR2 is YFSETQ. V was cut by 4 bases and J by 3 bases, with 17 bases left in between. Here the CDR3 DNA reads TGCGCCAGCAGCAGTGGTGTGCGTCAAGGCTACGAGCAGTACTTC. Encoded protein: CASSSGVRQGYEQYF.

There are many counts of this clonotype. The chain recombines TRBV5-6 with TRBJ2-5, with D tentatively TRBD2 (6 bases). CDR3 length: 15 residues. In germline, CDR1 is SGHDT, CDR2 YYEEEE. V lost 2 bases and J 4 bases, leaving 15 bases between the germline ends. The CDR3 DNA reads as TGTGCCAGCAGCTTTTTTGACGGGGGAGGAGAGACCCAGTACTTC. Translating gives CASSFFDGGGETQYF.

This clonotype was counted ten times or more. The V and J genes are TRBV5-1 and TRBJ2-7; D gene ambiguous. CDR3 size: 16 residues. CDR1 and CDR2 from the germline V gene are SGHRS and YFSETQ. Trimming shortened V by 2 bases and J by 0 bases, and 15 bases separated the two germline ends. The CDR3 sequence is CASSFDRTISSYEQYF. DNA of the CDR3: TGCGCCAGCAGCTTCGACCGAACTATTAGCTCCTACGAGCAGTACTTC.

This clonotype was found many times. The chain is built from TRBV20-1 and TRBJ2-1; 15 nucleotides line up with TRBD2. The junction had 4 bases not matched to a gene; V was cut back by 6 bases and J by 1 base. Per germline, CDR1 DFQATT and CDR2 SNEGSKA (reference sequence). The CDR3 covers 16 residues. The DNA for the CDR3 is TGCAGTGCCCCCGGACTAGCGGGGGGGTCCTACAATGAGCAGTTCTTC. This translates into CSAPGLAGGSYNEQFF.

This clonotype was observed at least ten times. The CDR3 DNA sequence: TGTGCCAGCAGTTCCGTAGCGGTCAACTCTGGAAACACCATATATTTT. It is translated as CASSSVAVNSGNTIYF. This chain connects TRBV28 to TRBJ1-3; no firm D call. Trimming stripped 4 bases from V and 0 bases from J, with 13 bases between. Germline lookup yields CDR1 MDHEN and CDR2 SYDVKM. This CDR3 spans 16 amino acids.

This clonotype was recorded at least ten times. The chain employs TRBV6-5 and TRBJ2-7, with D perhaps TRBD1 (6 bases). Germline V gene sequence: CDR1 MNHEY, CDR2 SVGAGI. Trimming left V 4 bases short and J 3 bases short, with 10 bases between. CDR3 length: 13 residues. Here the CDR3 DNA reads TGTGCCAGCAGTTGGGACAAGGACTACGAGCAGTACTTC. Translated, it gives CASSWDKDYEQYF.

This clonotype was recorded a few times. The chain combines TRBV2 with TRBJ2-7; D is uncertain. The germline V gene has CDR1 SNHLY and CDR2 FYNNEI. Trimming cost V 7 bases and J 5 bases, with 9 bases left between them. The length of the CDR3 is 11 residues. The CDR3: CASIQRNEQYF. In DNA, the CDR3 is TGTGCCAGCATTCAGAGGAACGAGCAGTACTTC.

This clonotype was observed many times. V gene TRBV20-1 combines with J gene TRBJ1-1; D uncertain. The V end lost 3 bases, the J end lost 0 bases, and 8 bases lay between the germline ends. CDR3 size: 13 residues. The germline V gene encodes CDR1 DFQATT and CDR2 SNEGSKA (reference sequence). CDR3 nucleotide sequence: TGCAGTGCTAGTGCGGGATTGAACACTGAAGCTTTCTTT. Translation gives CSASAGLNTEAFF.

This clonotype was observed many times. V and J are TRBV12-3 or TRBV12-4 and TRBJ2-1; D unclear. The CDR3 length is 14 residues. Trimming removed 1 base from V and 7 bases from J, with 11 bases in between. The chain's CDR3 is CASSLVSSRNEQFF. CDR3 DNA: TGTGCCAGCAGTTTAGTATCATCGAGGAATGAGCAGTTCTTC.

This clonotype was seen at least ten times. The rearrangement uses TRBV5-1 and TRBJ1-4, with TRBD1 identical over 8 bases. Losses at the gene ends were 1 base for V and 4 bases for J; bases not matched to a gene: 3. This CDR3 has 15 amino acids. The germline gives CDR1 SGHRS, CDR2 YFSETQ. CDR3 residues: CASSLLGQGNEKLFF. The CDR3 DNA is TGCGCCAGCAGCTTGTTAGGACAGGGTAATGAAAAACTGTTTTTT.

This clonotype was observed many times. The CDR3, as DNA: TGTGCCAGCAGTACGAGCAATCAGCCCCAGCATTTT. Translated, it gives CASSTSNQPQHF. The rearrangement links TRBV12-3 or TRBV12-4 to TRBJ1-5; D unclear. V lost 5 bases to trimming and J lost 1 base, with 3 bases between them. There are 12 residues in the CDR3.

This clonotype was seen many times. J is TRBJ2-1 and V is TRBV5-1; the D is unclear. CDR3 length equals 12 residues. The ends were cut back, 0 bases at V and 9 bases at J, with 7 bases in the middle. Germline values: CDR1 SGHRS, CDR2 YFSETQ. This CDR3 is CASSLAGREQFF. Here the CDR3 DNA reads TGCGCCAGCAGCTTGGCCGGGCGTGAGCAGTTCTTC. The full variable domain, rest sourced from reference TRBV5-1 and TRBJ2-1, is KAGVTQTPRYLIKTRGQQVTLSCSPISGHRSVSWYQQTPGQGLQFLFEYFSETQRNKGNFPGRFSGRQFSNSRSEMNVSTLELGDSALYLCASSLAGREQFFGPGTRLTVL.

This clonotype was detected many times. The chain carries TRBV7-9 and TRBJ1-1; TRBD1 agrees at 8 bases. From germline, CDR1 is SEHNR and CDR2 FQNEAQ (reference sequence). Losses at the gene ends were 3 bases for V and 11 bases for J; bases not matched to a gene: 5. The CDR3 runs to 12 residues. CDR3 in DNA: TGTGCCAGCAGCTTTGACAGGGGCGGGGCTTTCTTT. Residues: CASSFDRGGAFF.

Many counts were recorded for this clonotype. This chain connects TRBV18 to TRBJ2-7; 9 bases line up with TRBD1. The CDR3 loop spans 15 amino acids. Looked up from germline, CDR1 is KGHSH and CDR2 is LQKENI. Trimming removed 6 bases from V and 1 base from J; junction bases left unmatched: 7. Here the CDR3 DNA reads TGTGCCAGCTCTCGCGGGACAGGGCAATCCTACGAGCAGTACTTC. Encoded protein: CASSRGTGQSYEQYF.

In this sample, this clonotype turned up many times. V is TRBV5-1 and J is TRBJ2-7, with D maybe TRBD2 (6 bases). V lost 4 bases and J lost 3, with 8 bases in between. CDR1 is SGHRS and CDR2 is YFSETQ in the germline V gene. The CDR3 length is 12 residues. Written as DNA, the CDR3 is TGCGCCAGCAGCGCGGGGAACTACGAGCAGTACTTC. Translating gives CASSAGNYEQYF. Full variable domain (rest looked up from reference TRBV5-1 and TRBJ2-7): KAGVTQTPRYLIKTRGQQVTLSCSPISGHRSVSWYQQTPGQGLQFLFEYFSETQRNKGNFPGRFSGRQFSNSRSEMNVSTLELGDSALYLCASSAGNYEQYFGPGTRLTVT.

This clonotype was counted at least ten times. The V gene is TRBV7-9, the J gene TRBJ1-1; no firm D call. With 1 base removed from V and 6 bases from J, the gap between germline ends came to 9 bases. This CDR3 comprises 13 residues. Germline CDR1 reads SEHNR; CDR2 reads FQNEAQ (reference sequence). The CDR3 DNA reads TGTGCCAGCAGCTTAGAGGTTGTCCCTGAAGCTTTCTTT. This encodes CASSLEVVPEAFF.

This clonotype was seen ten or more times. This chain joins TRBV20-1 and TRBJ1-6, with 7 nucleotides matching TRBD1. Losses at the gene ends were 6 bases for V and 7 bases for J; bases not matched to a gene: 12. Germline V gives CDR1 DFQATT, CDR2 SNEGSKA (reference sequence). The CDR3 sequence is 15 residues long. CDR3 in amino acids: CSARGGAGWNSPLHF. The DNA for the CDR3 is TGCAGTGCCAGGGGGGGGGCAGGCTGGAATTCACCCCTCCACTTT.

This clonotype has at least ten counts. The CDR3 spells CASTQGQGRTEAFF. CDR3 DNA: TGTGCCAGCACTCAGGGACAGGGAAGGACTGAAGCTTTCTTT. The V gene is TRBV12-3 or TRBV12-4, the J gene TRBJ1-1; TRBD1 agrees at 9 bases. CDR3 size: 14 residues. V dropped 7 bases and J dropped 5; count of bases not matched to a gene: 8.

This clonotype was observed many times. The rearrangement joins TRBV15 to TRBJ2-2; the D gene is possibly TRBD2 (5 bases). Germline V gives CDR1 LNHNV, CDR2 YYDKDF (reference sequence). The CDR3 spans 13 residues. Between the trimmed V and J ends, which lost 0 bases and 7 bases, there was a span of 6 bases. CDR3: CATSRDRGGELFF. The CDR3 DNA reads TGTGCCACCAGCAGAGACCGGGGCGGGGAGCTGTTTTTT.

A remark on this clonotype: A read error may account for a junction end that differs from germline. The CDR3 is CASSLPGAGNNQPQHF. DNA of the CDR3: TGTGCTAGCTCACTCCCCGGTGCAGGGAACAATCAGCCCCAGCATTTT. The chain carries TRBV18 and TRBJ1-5; tentative D call: TRBD1 (5 bases). Germline CDR1 is KGHSH and CDR2 is LQKENI. There are 16 residues in the CDR3.